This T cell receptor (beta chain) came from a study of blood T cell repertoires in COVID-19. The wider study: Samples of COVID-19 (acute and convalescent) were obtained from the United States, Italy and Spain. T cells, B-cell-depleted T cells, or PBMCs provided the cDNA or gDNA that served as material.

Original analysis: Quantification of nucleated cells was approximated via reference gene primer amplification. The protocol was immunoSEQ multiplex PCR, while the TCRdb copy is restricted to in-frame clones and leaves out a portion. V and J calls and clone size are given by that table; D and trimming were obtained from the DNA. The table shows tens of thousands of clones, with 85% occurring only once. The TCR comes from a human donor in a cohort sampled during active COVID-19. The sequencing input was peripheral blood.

This CDR3 reads CSVFPQALNTEAFF. In DNA form, the CDR3 reads TGCAGCGTTTTTCCGCAGGCCCTGAACACTGAAGCTTTCTTT. The chain carries TRBV29-1 and TRBJ1-1; D unclear. Trimming took 5 bases from V and 0 from J, leaving 13 bases between them. The V gene's germline CDR1 is SQVTM and CDR2 ANQGSEA. This CDR3 comprises 14 residues.